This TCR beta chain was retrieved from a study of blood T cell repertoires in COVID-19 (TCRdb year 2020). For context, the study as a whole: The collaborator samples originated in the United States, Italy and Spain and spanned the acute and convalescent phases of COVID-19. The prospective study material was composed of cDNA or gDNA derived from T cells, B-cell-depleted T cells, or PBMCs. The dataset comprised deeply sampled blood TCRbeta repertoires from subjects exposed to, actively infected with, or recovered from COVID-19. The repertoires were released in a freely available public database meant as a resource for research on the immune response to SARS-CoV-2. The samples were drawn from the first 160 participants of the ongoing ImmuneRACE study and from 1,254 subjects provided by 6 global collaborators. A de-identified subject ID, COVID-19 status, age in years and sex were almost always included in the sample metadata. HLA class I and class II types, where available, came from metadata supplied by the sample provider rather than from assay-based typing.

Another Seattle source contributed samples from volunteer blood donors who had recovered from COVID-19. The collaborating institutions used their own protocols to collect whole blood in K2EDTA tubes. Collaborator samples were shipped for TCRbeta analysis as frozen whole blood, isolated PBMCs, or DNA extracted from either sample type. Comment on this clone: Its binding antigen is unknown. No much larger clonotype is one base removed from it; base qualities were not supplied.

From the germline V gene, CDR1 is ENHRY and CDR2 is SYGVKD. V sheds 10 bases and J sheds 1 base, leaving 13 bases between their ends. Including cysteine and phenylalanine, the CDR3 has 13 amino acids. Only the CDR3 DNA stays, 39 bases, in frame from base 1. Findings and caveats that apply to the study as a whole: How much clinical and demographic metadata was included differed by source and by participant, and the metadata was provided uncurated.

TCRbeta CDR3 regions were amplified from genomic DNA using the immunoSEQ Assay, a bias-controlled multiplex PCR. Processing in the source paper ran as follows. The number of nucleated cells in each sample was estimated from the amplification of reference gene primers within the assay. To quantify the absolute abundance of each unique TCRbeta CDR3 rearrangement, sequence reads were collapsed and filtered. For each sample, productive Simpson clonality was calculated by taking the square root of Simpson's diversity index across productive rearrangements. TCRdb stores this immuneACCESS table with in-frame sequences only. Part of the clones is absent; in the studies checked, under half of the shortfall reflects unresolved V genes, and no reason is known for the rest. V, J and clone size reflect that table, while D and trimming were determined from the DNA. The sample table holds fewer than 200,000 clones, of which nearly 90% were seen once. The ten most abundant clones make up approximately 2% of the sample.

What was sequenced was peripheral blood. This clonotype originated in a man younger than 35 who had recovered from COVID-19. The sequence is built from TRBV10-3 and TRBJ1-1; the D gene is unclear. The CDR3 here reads CATQGLTNTEAFF. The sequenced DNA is TGTGCCACCCAAGGACTTACGAACACTGAAGCTTTCTTT.